This T cell receptor (beta chain) was captured in a study of cytomegalovirus exposure and HLA in healthy donors. Background on the study: About 84% of 398 genotyped donors fell in the Caucasian-associated ancestry cluster.

In regard to this clone: The antigen is unknown.

Per germline, CDR1 LNHDA and CDR2 SQIVND (reference sequence). This CDR3 spans 15 amino acids. Trimming took 7 bases from V and 2 from J, leaving 17 bases between them. The primer mix had 60 Vbeta and 13 Jbeta primers. The protocol was immunoSEQ multiplex PCR, while the TCRdb copy is restricted to in-frame clones and leaves out a portion. The sample has 120,000 or so clones; about three quarters are singletons. Findings and limits, study-wide: Approximately 18,000 TCR beta sequences were associated with HLA alleles at 0.05 false discovery rate in a later analysis. The authors confirmed in vitro that a few CMV-associated chains were specific for CMV antigens. Later analysis reportedly placed an Asian-associated ancestry cluster below the approximately 700-donor mean in N-insertions.

The sequence was obtained from a man aged 25 to 40 in good health and CMV-seronegative. This chain uses TRBV19 with TRBJ1-2; D gene unclear. Sequencing input: PBMCs. As DNA, the CDR3 is TGTGCCAGTACTAACGGAGTGGAGCGGAACTATGGCTACACCTTC. Protein: CASTNGVERNYGYTF.